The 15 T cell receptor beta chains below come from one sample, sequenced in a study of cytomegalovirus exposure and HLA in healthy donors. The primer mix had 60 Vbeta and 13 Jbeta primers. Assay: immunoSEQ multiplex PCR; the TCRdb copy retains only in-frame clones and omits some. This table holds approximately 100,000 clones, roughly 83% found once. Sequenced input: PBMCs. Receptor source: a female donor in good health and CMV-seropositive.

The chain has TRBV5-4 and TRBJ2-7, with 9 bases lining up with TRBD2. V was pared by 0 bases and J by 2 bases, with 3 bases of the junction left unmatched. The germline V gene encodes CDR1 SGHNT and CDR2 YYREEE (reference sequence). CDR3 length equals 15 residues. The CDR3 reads CASSLGAGGTYEQYF. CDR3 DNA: TGTGCCAGCAGCTTGGGAGCGGGAGGTACCTACGAGCAGTACTTC.

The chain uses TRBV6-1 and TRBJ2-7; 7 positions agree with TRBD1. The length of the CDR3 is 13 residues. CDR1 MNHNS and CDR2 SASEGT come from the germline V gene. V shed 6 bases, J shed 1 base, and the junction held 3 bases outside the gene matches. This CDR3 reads CASSVDRSYEQYF. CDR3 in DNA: TGTGCCAGCAGCGTGGACAGGTCCTACGAGCAGTACTTC.

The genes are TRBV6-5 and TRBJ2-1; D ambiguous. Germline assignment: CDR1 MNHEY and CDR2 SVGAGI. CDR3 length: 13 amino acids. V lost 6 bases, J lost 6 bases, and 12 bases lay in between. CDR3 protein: CASSARVGNEQFF. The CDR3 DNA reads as TGTGCCAGCAGCGCTAGAGTGGGCAATGAGCAGTTCTTC.

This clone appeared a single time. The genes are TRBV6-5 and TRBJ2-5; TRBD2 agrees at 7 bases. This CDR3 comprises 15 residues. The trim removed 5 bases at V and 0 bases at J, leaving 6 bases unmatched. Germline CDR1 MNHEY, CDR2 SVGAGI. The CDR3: CASSARRGYQETQYF. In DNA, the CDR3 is TGTGCCAGCAGTGCCCGGCGGGGGTACCAAGAGACCCAGTACTTC.

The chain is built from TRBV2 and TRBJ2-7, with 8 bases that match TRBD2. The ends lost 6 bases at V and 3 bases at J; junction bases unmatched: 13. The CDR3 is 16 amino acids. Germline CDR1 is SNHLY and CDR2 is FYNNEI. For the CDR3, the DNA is TGTGCCAGCAGGCACGGGGGGGCTAGCGGCAACTACGAGCAGTACTTC. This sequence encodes CASRHGGASGNYEQYF.

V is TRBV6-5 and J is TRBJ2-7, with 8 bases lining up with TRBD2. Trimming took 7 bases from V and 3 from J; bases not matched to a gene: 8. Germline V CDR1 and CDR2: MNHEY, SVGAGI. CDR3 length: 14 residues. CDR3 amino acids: CASISGGGNYEQYF. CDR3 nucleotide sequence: TGTGCCAGCATATCCGGGGGGGGGAACTACGAGCAGTACTTC.

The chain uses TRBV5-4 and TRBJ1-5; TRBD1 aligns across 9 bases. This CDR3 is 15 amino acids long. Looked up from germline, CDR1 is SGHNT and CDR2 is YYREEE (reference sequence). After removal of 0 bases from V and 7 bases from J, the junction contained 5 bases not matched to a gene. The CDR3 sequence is CASSLDRGPQQPQHF. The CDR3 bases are TGTGCCAGCAGCTTGGACAGGGGGCCTCAACAGCCCCAGCATTTT.

The CDR3, as DNA: TGTGCCAGCAGCTTAGCGCGGAGCCACAATGAGCAGTTCTTC. It codes for CASSLARSHNEQFF. The chain has TRBV11-2 and TRBJ2-1; no firm D call. Germline-derived CDR1 and CDR2 are SGHAT and FQNNGV. The CDR3 loop spans 14 amino acids. The ends were cut back, 1 base at V and 5 bases at J, with 9 bases in the middle.

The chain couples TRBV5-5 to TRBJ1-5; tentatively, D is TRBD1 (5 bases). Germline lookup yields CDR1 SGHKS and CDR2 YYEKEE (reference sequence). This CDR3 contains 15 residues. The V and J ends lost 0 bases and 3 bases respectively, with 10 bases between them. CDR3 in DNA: TGTGCCAGCAGCTTGGCTGACAGAAACAATCAGCCCCAGCATTTT. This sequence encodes CASSLADRNNQPQHF.

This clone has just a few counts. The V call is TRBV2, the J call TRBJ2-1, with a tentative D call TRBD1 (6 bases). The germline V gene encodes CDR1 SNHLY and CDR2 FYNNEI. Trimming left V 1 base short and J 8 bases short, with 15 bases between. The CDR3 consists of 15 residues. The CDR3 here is CASSEGVDSLDEQFF. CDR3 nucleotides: TGTGCCAGCAGTGAAGGGGTGGACAGTCTCGATGAGCAGTTCTTC.

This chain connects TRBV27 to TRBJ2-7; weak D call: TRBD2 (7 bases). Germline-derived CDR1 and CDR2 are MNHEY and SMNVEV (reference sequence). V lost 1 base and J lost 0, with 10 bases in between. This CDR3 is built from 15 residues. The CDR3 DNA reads TGTGCCAGCAGTTTATTGGGGGGGCCCTCCTACGAGCAGTACTTC. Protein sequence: CASSLLGGPSYEQYF.

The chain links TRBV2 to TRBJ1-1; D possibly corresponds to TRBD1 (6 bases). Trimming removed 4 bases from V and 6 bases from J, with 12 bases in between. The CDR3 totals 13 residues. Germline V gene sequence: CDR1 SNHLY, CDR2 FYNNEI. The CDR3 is CASSVRQVAEAFF. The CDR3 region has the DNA TGTGCCAGCAGTGTACGACAGGTCGCTGAAGCTTTCTTT.

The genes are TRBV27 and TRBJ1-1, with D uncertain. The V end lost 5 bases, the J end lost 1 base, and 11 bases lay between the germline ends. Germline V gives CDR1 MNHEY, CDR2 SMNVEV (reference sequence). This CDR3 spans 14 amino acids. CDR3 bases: TGTGCCAGCAGTGTGGGTGGGCCGAACACTGAAGCTTTCTTT. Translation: CASSVGGPNTEAFF.

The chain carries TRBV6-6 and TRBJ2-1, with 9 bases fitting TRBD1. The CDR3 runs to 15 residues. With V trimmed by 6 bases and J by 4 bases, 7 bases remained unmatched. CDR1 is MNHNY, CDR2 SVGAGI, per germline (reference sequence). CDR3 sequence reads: CASRSGQGSYNEQFF. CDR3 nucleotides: TGTGCCAGCAGGTCAGGACAGGGGTCTTACAATGAGCAGTTCTTC.

The CDR3 spells CATSPVGGRWTEAFF. The CDR3 nucleotides read TGTGCCACCAGCCCCGTGGGGGGGCGGTGGACTGAAGCTTTCTTT. The chain couples TRBV15 to TRBJ1-1; TRBD1 is a possible D gene (6 bases). Germline CDR1 is LNHNV and CDR2 is YYDKDF (reference sequence). The CDR3 totals 15 residues. Trimming stripped 5 bases from V and 5 bases from J, with 18 bases between. The full variable domain, with the rest looked up from reference TRBV15 and TRBJ1-1, is DAMVIQNPRYQVTQFGKPVTLSCSQTLNHNVMYWYQQKSSQAPKLLFHYYDKDFNNEADTPDNFQSRRPNTSFCFLDIRSPGLGDTAMYLCATSPVGGRWTEAFFGQGTRLTVV.